This record covers a single T cell receptor beta chain. The antigen is unknown. This entry is derived from a study of graft-versus-host responses after intestinal transplantation. About the study: Tacrolimus and steroids were given for around 3 years to all recipients after anti-thymocyte globulin induction. Study-level findings and limits: Recipient marrow contained GvH clones, some of which appeared first in ileum or blood. After transplant, early declines in HvG clones were associated with peak levels of circulating GvH clones. Allograft clonal ratios (graft-versus-host to host-versus-graft) were high in patients who had graft-donor T cell macrochimerism.

Trimming removed 4 bases at V and 8 bases at J, with 21 bases between. The CDR3 covers 15 residues. Germline loops: CDR1 SGDLS, CDR2 YYNGEE. TCRdb's table, derived via immunoSEQ multiplex PCR, lists solely in-frame clones and lacks some. The table includes tens of thousands of clones, roughly 96% detected once. Here the sequenced sample was unstimulated CD8+ T cells sorted from spleen or lymph node cells, taken before transplant. The receptor was isolated from a human donor who was the organ donor for an intestinal transplant. The chain uses TRBV9 and TRBJ1-2; a weak D match, TRBD1 (5 bases). The CDR3 nucleotides read TGTGCCAGCAGCACCGAGTTTGGGACTTCGGGCGGCTACACCTTC. This codes for CASSTEFGTSGGYTF.